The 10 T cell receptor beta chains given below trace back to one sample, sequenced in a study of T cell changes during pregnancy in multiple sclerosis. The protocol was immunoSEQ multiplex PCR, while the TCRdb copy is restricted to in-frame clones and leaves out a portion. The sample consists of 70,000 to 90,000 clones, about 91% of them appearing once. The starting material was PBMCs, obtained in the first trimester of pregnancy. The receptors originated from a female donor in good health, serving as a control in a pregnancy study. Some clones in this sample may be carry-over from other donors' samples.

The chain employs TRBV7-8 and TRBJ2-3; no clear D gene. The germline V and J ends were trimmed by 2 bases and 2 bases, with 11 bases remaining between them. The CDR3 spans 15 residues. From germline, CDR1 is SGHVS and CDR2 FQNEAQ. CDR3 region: CASSLWQWPTDTQYF. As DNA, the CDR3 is TGTGCCAGCAGCTTATGGCAGTGGCCCACAGATACGCAGTATTTT.

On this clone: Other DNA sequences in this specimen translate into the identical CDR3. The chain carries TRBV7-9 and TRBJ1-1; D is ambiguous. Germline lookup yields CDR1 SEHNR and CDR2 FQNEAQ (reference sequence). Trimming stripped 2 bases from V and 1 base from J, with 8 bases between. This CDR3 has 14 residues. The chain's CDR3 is CASSLSTGNTEAFF. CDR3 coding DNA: TGTGCCAGCAGCTTATCGACGGGGAACACTGAAGCTTTCTTT.

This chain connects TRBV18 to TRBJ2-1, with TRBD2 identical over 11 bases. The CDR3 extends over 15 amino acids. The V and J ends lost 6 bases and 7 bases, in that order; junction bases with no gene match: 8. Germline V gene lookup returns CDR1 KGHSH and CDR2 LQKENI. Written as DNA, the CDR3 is TGTGCCAGCTCCCCATCTAGCGGGAGGAGGAATGAGCAGTTCTTC. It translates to CASSPSSGRRNEQFF.

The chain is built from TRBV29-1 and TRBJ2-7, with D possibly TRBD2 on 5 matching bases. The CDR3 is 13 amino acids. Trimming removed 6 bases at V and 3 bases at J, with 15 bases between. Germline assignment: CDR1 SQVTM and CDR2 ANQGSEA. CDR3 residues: CSVLTTLGYEQYF. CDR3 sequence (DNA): TGCAGCGTCTTGACTACCCTCGGCTACGAGCAGTACTTC.

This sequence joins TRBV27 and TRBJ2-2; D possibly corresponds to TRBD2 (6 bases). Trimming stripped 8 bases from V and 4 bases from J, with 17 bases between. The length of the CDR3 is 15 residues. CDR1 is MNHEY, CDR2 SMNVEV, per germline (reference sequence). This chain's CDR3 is CASYTSRVPTGELFF. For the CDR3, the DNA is TGTGCCAGCTATACTAGCAGGGTTCCCACCGGGGAGCTGTTTTTT.

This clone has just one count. CDR3 nucleotide sequence: TGTGCCAGTAGTTTCGGGGGGGAGCAGTTCTTC. Amino acids: CASSFGGEQFF. The chain recombines TRBV19 with TRBJ2-1, with 7 positions matching TRBD2. CDR3 length: 11 residues. The germline gives CDR1 LNHDA, CDR2 SQIVND (reference sequence). V dropped 5 bases and J dropped 10; count of bases not matched to a gene: 2. The variable domain in full, with the rest retrieved from reference TRBV19 and TRBJ2-1, is DGGITQSPKYLFRKEGQNVTLSCEQNLNHDAMYWYRQDPGQGLRLIYYSQIVNDFQKGDIAEGYSVSREKKESFPLTVTSAQKNPTAFYLCASSFGGEQFFGPGTRLTVL.

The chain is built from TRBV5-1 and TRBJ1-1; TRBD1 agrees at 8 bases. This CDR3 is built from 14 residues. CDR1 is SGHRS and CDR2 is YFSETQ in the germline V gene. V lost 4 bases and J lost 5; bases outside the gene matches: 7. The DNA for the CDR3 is TGCGCCAGCAGCAACGACAGGGGTCGGACTGAAGCTTTCTTT. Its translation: CASSNDRGRTEAFF.

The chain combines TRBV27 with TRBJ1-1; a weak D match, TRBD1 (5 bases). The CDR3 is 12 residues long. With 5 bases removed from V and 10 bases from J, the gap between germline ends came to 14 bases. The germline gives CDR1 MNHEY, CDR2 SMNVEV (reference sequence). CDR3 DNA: TGTGCCAGCAGTGGGCGGGGAGACAGAGCTTTCTTT. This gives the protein CASSGRGDRAFF.

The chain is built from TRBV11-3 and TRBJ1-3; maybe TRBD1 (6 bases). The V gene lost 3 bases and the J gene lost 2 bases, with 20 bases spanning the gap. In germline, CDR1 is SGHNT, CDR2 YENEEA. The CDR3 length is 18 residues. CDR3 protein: CASSFPLRQTGPGNTIYF. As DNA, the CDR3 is TGTGCCAGCAGCTTCCCTCTTCGTCAGACAGGTCCTGGAAACACCATATATTTT.

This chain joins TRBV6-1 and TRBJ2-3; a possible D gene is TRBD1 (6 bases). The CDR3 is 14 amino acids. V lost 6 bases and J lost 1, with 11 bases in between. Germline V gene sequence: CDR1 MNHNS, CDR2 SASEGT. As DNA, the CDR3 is TGTGCCAGCAGCTCCAGACAGGGCACAGATACGCAGTATTTT. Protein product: CASSSRQGTDTQYF.